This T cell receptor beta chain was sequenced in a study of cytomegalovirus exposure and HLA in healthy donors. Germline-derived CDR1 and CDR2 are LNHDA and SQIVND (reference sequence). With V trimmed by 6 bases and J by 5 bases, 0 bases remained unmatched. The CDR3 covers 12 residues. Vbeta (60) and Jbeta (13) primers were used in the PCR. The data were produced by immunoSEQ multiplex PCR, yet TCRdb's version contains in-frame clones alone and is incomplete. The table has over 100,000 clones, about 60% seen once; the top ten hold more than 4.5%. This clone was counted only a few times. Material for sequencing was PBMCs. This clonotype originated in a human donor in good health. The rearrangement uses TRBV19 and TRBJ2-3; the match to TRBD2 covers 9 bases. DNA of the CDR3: TGTGCCAGTAGACTAGCGGGAGATACGCAGTATTTT. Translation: CASRLAGDTQYF.